Ten or more counts support the clone carrying this T cell receptor (beta chain). Its antigen remains unidentified. This sample was included in a study of prognosis after radiotherapy for stage I lung cancer. Study background: Patients received stereotactic body radiotherapy alone, with no concurrent therapy. Study-wide results and caveats: Differences in TRBV and TRBJ gene usage were reportedly observed between patients with and without metastases. Lower Shannon entropy values were found after stereotactic body radiation therapy in patients who developed distant metastases.

Starting from genomic DNA, TCR beta CDR3 was amplified through two-round multiplex PCR. First-round PCR employed TRBV- and TRBJ-specific primers for each gene. Universal primers were used in the second round of PCR. TCRdb independently ran MiXCR on the multiplex PCR reads; one entry per CDR3 protein. The table has fewer than 30,000 distinct CDR3 sequences, about 43% seen once. V lost 6 bases and J lost 0, with 3 bases in between. The CDR3 is 13 residues long. Per the germline V gene, CDR1 is SGHTA and CDR2 is FQGNSA. This sequence was found in a donor aged 50 or older with non-small cell lung cancer. Sequencing was performed on PBMCs, taken before or after stereotactic body radiation therapy (not recorded which). J is TRBJ2-6 and V is TRBV7-2, with D unresolved. The CDR3 loop is CASSSSGANVLTF. The CDR3 DNA reads TGTGCCAGCAGTTCCTCTGGGGCCAACGTCCTGACTTTC.